There are many counts of the clone carrying this T cell receptor beta chain. Its specificity is not known. The library tagged individual cDNA molecules with unique molecular identifiers. TCRdb reanalysed the RACE reads using MiXCR and keeps one entry per CDR3 protein. The sample comprises over 300,000 distinct CDR3 sequences, about 5.1% of which are singletons, and just over 2.5% rests with the top ten. The data stem from a study of human T cells and chemical hapten exposure. Overall study findings and caveats: Alopecia affected the donors, so their immune response may differ from healthy people's. There was a positive correlation between PT1 expanded TCR counts and patch test score.

CDR1 MGHRA and CDR2 YSYEKL come from the germline V gene. V dropped 4 bases and J dropped 4 bases, with 16 bases sitting between them. The CDR3 totals 16 residues. Time point in this sample: pre-sensitization, week 0. Treatment: therapeutic diphenylcyclopropenone sensitization with weekly scalp DPC. The receptor comes from a woman aged 45-65 years with alopecia areata. Some clones in this sample may be carry-over from other donors' samples. The rearrangement links TRBV4-1 to TRBJ2-2; maybe TRBD1 (6 bases). The material was whole blood, obtained in connection with sensitization to the hapten diphenylcyclopropenone (DPC). CDR3 DNA sequence: TGCGCCAGCAGCCCCTACAGGGCTGGGTCCACCGGGGAGCTGTTTTTT. Translation: CASSPYRAGSTGELFF.